These 12 T cell receptor beta chains share one sample of origin, sequenced in a study of blood T cell repertoires in COVID-19. Here immunoSEQ multiplex PCR was the method, and the copy in TCRdb shows in-frame clones only, minus some. The sample shows about 160,000 clones, roughly 84% of them seen only once. Sequencing was performed on peripheral blood. The source of these receptors is a man in his late teens or twenties with active or convalescent COVID-19.

This chain links TRBV19 with TRBJ2-7, with TRBD1 matching over 9 bases. This CDR3 comprises 16 residues. Unmatched junction bases numbered 10, after V lost 2 bases and J lost 5 bases. CDR1 is LNHDA and CDR2 is SQIVND in the germline V gene (reference sequence). CDR3 region: CASSIRAGTGINEQYF. As DNA, the CDR3 is TGTGCCAGTAGTATACGGGCCGGGACAGGGATCAACGAGCAGTACTTC.

With respect to this clone: A read error may produce the germline difference seen at one junction end. The chain joins TRBV12-3 or TRBV12-4 to TRBJ2-7, with 10 bases identical to TRBD2. The CDR3 extends over 13 amino acids. The CDR3 protein is CASTKSGGGQQNF. CDR3 DNA sequence: TGTGCCAGCACCAAAAGCGGGGGGGGTCAACAGAACTTC.

The chain employs TRBV7-2 and TRBJ2-6; TRBD1 matches at 9 bases. The V gene's germline CDR1 is SGHTA and CDR2 FQGNSA. V dropped 5 bases and J dropped 2; count of bases not matched to a gene: 10. CDR3 size: 18 residues. CDR3 nucleotides: TGTGCCAGCAGCGTCCCGGGACAGGGTGTCCCTGGGGCCAACGTCCTGACTTTC. Translated, it gives CASSVPGQGVPGANVLTF.

V and J are TRBV4-2 and TRBJ2-1; possibly TRBD2 for D (5 bases). There are 16 residues in the CDR3. Germline CDR1 reads LGHNA; CDR2 reads YNFKEQ. Trimming removed 3 bases at V and 2 bases at J, with 14 bases between. This CDR3 is CASSQGVGGTYNEQFF. Written as DNA, the CDR3 is TGTGCCAGCAGCCAGGGCGTCGGAGGTACCTACAATGAGCAGTTCTTC.

CDR3 coding DNA: TGTGCCAGCAGGGGGGGGAATTCACCCCTCCACTTT. It is translated as CASRGGNSPLHF. The J gene is TRBJ1-6, the V gene TRBV6-6, with D possibly matching TRBD1 (5 bases). Germline loops: CDR1 MNHNY, CDR2 SVGAGI (reference sequence). The CDR3 totals 12 residues. Between the trimmed V and J ends, which lost 6 bases and 7 bases, there was a span of 7 bases.

This sequence joins TRBV19 and TRBJ1-2; a possible D gene is TRBD1 (5 bases). CDR3 size: 13 residues. Trimming left V 3 bases short and J 6 bases short, with 11 bases between. Germline assignment: CDR1 LNHDA and CDR2 SQIVND (reference sequence). The CDR3 sequence: CASSINPGNGYTF. The CDR3 nucleotides read TGTGCCAGTAGTATTAATCCAGGGAATGGCTACACCTTC.

The chain links TRBV11-2 to TRBJ1-6; 8 bases are shared with TRBD1. Germline trimming cut 1 base from V and 7 bases from J; bases unmatched to any gene: 3. This CDR3 is 15 amino acids long. Germline CDR1 and CDR2: SGHAT and FQNNGV. The CDR3 is CASSLAGTGNSPLHF. CDR3 nucleotide sequence: TGTGCCAGCAGCTTAGCCGGGACAGGAAATTCACCCCTCCACTTT.

The chain recombines TRBV2 with TRBJ2-7; 14 nucleotides match TRBD2. The germline V gene has CDR1 SNHLY and CDR2 FYNNEI. This CDR3 region has 14 residues. The V gene end was trimmed by 7 bases and the J gene end by 4 bases; junction bases not matched to a gene: 3. CDR3 sequence reads: CASIGTSGSYEQYF. CDR3 DNA sequence: TGTGCCAGCATTGGGACTAGCGGGAGTTACGAGCAGTACTTC.

The chain employs TRBV25-1 and TRBJ2-3; D is ambiguous. The V gene lost 3 bases and the J gene lost 4 bases, with 8 bases spanning the gap. The CDR3 has 13 residues. Per the germline V gene, CDR1 is MGHDK and CDR2 is SYGVNS. CDR3 DNA sequence: TGTGCCAGCAGTGAGCGGAATTCAGATACGCAGTATTTT. Residues: CASSERNSDTQYF.

The rearrangement links TRBV9 to TRBJ2-3, with 12 bases aligning to TRBD1. Per the germline V gene, CDR1 is SGDLS and CDR2 is YYNGEE. This CDR3 comprises 16 residues. The ends lost 3 bases at V and 5 bases at J; junction bases unmatched: 7. CDR3 coding DNA: TGTGCCAGCAGCGGCCCCGGGACAGGGGGCGTAGATACGCAGTATTTT. It specifies CASSGPGTGGVDTQYF.

This clone showed up just once. This chain links TRBV5-4 with TRBJ1-1; 12 nucleotides align to TRBD1. Germline CDR1 is SGHNT and CDR2 is YYREEE (reference sequence). This CDR3 has 17 amino acids. The J segment lost 0 bases and the V segment lost 4 bases, leaving 7 bases of the junction unmatched. In nucleotides, the CDR3 is TGTGCCAGCAGCACGGGACAGGGGGCGAGAATGAACACTGAAGCTTTCTTT. Translated: CASSTGQGARMNTEAFF. Full variable domain (outside the CDR3, taken from reference TRBV5-4 and TRBJ1-1): ETGVTQSPTHLIKTRGQQVTLRCSSQSGHNTVSWYQQALGQGPQFIFQYYREEENGRGNFPPRFSGLQFPNYSSELNVNALELDDSALYLCASSTGQGARMNTEAFFGQGTRLTVV.

This chain links TRBV3-1 (or the pseudogene TRBV3-2) with TRBJ2-1; 12 bases are shared with TRBD1. The germline V gene encodes CDR1 LGHDT and CDR2 YNNKEL (reference sequence). This CDR3 has 18 amino acids. The junction had 10 bases not matched to a gene; V was cut back by 4 bases and J by 3 bases. The CDR3 DNA reads TGTGCCAGCAGCCCACACCGGGACAGGGGGCGGGTCTACAATGAGCAGTTCTTC. Translated, it gives CASSPHRDRGRVYNEQFF.